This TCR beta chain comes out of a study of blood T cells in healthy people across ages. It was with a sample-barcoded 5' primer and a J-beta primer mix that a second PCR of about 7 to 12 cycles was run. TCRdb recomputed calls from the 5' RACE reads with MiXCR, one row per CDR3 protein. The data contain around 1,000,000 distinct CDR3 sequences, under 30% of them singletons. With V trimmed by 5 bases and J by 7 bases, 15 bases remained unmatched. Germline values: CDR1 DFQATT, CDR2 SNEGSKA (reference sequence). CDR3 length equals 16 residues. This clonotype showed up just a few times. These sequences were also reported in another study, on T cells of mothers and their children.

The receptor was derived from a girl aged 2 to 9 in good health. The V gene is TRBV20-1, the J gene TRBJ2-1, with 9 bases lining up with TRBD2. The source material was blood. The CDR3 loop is CSAPQRVAGGLNEQFF. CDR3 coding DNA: TGCAGTGCTCCCCAAAGAGTGGCGGGAGGGTTAAATGAGCAGTTCTTC.